Ten or more counts support the clone carrying this TCR beta chain. This sample is drawn from a study of T cells in Graves' hyperthyroidism and ophthalmopathy. With duration under 3 months, ophthalmopathy was active: Clinical Activity Score at least 3, NOSPECS at least 4. Trimming left V 3 bases short and J 9 bases short, with 9 bases between. Germline assignment: CDR1 SNHLY and CDR2 FYNNEI. This CDR3 contains 12 residues. There were TCR beta CDR3 regions amplified from RNA transcripts. First-round RT-PCR targeting the TCR CDR3 was performed with the HTBI primer set. MiXCR, run by TCRdb on the multiplex PCR reads, gives a single entry per CDR3 protein. This table has more than 300,000 distinct CDR3 sequences, about 14% appearing once.

The sequencing input was blood. The V gene is TRBV2, the J gene TRBJ2-1; possibly TRBD2 for D (5 bases). This sequence was found in a woman between 25 and 40 years old with Graves' ophthalmopathy. This CDR3 is CASSEEVGEQFF. The CDR3 DNA reads as TGTGCCAGCAGTGAGGAGGTCGGTGAGCAGTTCTTC.